This T cell receptor beta chain emerged from a study of technical replicates of blood from a handful of donors. Sequencing was performed with immunoSEQ multiplex PCR; in TCRdb, only in-frame clones are kept and a portion is missing. Of roughly 62,000 clones in the sample, approximately 94% were seen once. Unmatched junction bases numbered 9, after V lost 1 base and J lost 5 bases. CDR3 size: 17 residues. Germline CDR1 SGHDN, CDR2 FVKESK. This sequence was found in a human donor in good health. Some clones in this sample may be carry-over from other donors' samples. The chain recombines TRBV14 with TRBJ2-1; 9 bases align to TRBD2. The material sequenced was PBMCs. Here the CDR3 reads CASSQVGDQRGDNEQFF. The CDR3, as DNA: TGTGCCAGCAGCCAAGTGGGCGATCAGCGGGGGGACAATGAGCAGTTCTTC.